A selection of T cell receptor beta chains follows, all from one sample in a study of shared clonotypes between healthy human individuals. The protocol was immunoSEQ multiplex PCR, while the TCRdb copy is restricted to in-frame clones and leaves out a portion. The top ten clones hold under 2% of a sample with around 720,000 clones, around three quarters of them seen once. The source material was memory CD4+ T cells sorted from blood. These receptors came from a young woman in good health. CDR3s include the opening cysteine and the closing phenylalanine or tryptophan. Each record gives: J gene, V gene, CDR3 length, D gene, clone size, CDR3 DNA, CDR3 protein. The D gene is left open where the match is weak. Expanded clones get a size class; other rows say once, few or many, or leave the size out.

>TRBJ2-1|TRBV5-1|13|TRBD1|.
TGCGCCAGCAGCCGGGACAGTTACAATGAGCAGTTCTTC
CASSRDSYNEQFF
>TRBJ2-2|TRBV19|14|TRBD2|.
TGTGCCAGTAAGCTAGCGGGAGGAAGCGGGGAGCTGTTTTTT
CASKLAGGSGELFF
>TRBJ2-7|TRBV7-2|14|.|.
TGTGCCAGCAGCTTAGCAGGGACCTCCTACGAGCAGTACTTC
CASSLAGTSYEQYF
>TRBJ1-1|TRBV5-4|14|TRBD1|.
TGTGCCAGCAGCTATGACAGGGGTGGGACTGAAGCTTTCTTT
CASSYDRGGTEAFF
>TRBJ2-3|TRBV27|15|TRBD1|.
TGTGCCAGCAGTGAACAGGGGGCCAGCACAGATACGCAGTATTTT
CASSEQGASTDTQYF
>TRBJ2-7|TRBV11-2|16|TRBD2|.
TGTGCCAGCAGCTTAGAACTGCTAGCGGGAGCCTACGAGCAGTACTTC
CASSLELLAGAYEQYF
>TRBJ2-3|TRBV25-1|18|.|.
TGTGCCAGCAGTGCGGGGTATTATCGGAGGGCCACCACAGATACGCAGTATTTT
CASSAGYYRRATTDTQYF
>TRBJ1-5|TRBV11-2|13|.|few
TGTGCCAGCAGCTGGGACGGAAATCAGCCCCAGCATTTT
CASSWDGNQPQHF
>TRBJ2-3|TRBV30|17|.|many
TGTGCCTGGAGCTTTCCTGAAGTGGGGGCGCGCACAGATACGCAGTATTTT
CAWSFPEVGARTDTQYF
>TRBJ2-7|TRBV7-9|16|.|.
TGTGCCAGCAGCTTAGAAGGCGTGACCAATTTCTACGAGCAGTACTTC
CASSLEGVTNFYEQYF
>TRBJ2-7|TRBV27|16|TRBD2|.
TGTGCCAGCACCAAGAGGACTAGCGGGAGCTCCTACGAGCAGTACTTC
CASTKRTSGSSYEQYF
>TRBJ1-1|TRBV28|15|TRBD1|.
TGTGCCAGCAGTGCCCCGACAGGGCCCTCCACTGAAGCTTTCTTT
CASSAPTGPSTEAFF
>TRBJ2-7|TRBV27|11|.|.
TGTGCCAGCTGGTCCGCTAGCCGTGAGTACTTC
CASWSASREYF
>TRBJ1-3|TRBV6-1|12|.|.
TGTGCCAGCAGTGTAAGAGGGGACACCATATATTTT
CASSVRGDTIYF
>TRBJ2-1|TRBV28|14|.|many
TGTGCCAGCAGTGACATCGGGGGTAGGGTAGAGCAGTTCTTC
CASSDIGGRVEQFF
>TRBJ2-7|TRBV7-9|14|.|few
TGTGCCAGCAGCTTAGCCTTAGCCTCGTACGAGCAGTACTTC
CASSLALASYEQYF